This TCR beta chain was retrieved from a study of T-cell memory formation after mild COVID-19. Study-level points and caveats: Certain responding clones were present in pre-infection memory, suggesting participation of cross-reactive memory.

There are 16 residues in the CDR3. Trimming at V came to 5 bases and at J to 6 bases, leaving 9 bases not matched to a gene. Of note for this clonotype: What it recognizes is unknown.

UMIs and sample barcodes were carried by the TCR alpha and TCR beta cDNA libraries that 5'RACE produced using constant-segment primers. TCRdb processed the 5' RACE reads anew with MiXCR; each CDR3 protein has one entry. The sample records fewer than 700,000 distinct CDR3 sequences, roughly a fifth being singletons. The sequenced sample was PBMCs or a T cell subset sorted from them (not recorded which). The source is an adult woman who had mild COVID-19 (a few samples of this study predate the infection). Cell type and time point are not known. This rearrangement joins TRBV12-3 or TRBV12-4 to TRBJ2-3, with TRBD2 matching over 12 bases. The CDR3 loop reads CASSALAGGPGDTQYF. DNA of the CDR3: TGTGCCAGCAGTGCGCTAGCGGGAGGGCCAGGGGATACGCAGTATTTT.